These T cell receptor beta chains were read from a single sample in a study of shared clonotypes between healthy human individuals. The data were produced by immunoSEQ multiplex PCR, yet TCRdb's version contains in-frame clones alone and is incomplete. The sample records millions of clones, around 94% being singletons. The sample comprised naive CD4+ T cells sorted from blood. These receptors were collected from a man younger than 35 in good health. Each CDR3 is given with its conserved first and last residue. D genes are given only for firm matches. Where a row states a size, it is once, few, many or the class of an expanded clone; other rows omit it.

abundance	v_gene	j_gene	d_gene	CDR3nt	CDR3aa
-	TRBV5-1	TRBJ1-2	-	TGCGCCAGCAGTCAAGACAGTGTCTATGGCTACACCTTC	CASSQDSVYGYTF
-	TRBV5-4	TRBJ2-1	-	TGTGCCAGCAGCACCCCGGGCCCCAATAAGCAGTTCTTC	CASSTPGPNKQFF
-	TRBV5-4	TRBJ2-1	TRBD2	TGTGCCAGCAGCTTGACGTCTAGCGGGACTGAGCAGTTCTTC	CASSLTSSGTEQFF
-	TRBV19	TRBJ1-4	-	TGTGCCAGTAGTACGACAGCGAAAAGGGAAAAACTGTTTTTT	CASSTTAKREKLFF
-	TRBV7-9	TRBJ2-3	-	TGTGCCAGCAGCTTTCGGACTACCAGCACAGATACGCAGTATTTT	CASSFRTTSTDTQYF
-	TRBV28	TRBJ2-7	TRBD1	TGTGCCACCACCTTGACAGGGGGCTTTTACGAGCAGTACTTC	CATTLTGGFYEQYF
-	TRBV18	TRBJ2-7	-	TGTGCCAGCTCACCAGGGCAGTTCTACGAGCAGTACTTC	CASSPGQFYEQYF
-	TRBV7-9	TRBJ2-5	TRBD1	TGTGCCAGCAGCCTTAGGGGGACAGAAAGGGAGACCCAGTACTTC	CASSLRGTERETQYF
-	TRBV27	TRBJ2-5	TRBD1	TGTGCCAGCAGTCCCGGGACAGGGGCATGGGGAGAGACCCAGTACTTC	CASSPGTGAWGETQYF
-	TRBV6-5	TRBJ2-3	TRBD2	TGTGCCAGCCGGGAGCGGGGGGGCGGCACAGATACGCAGTATTTT	CASRERGGGTDTQYF
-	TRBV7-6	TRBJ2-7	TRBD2	TGTGCCAGCAGCTCGGGACTAGCGGGAGGGCGCTCCTACGAGCAGTACTTC	CASSSGLAGGRSYEQYF
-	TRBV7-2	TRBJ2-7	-	TGTGCCAGCAGCCGGACTATCCCCTCCTACGAGCAGTACTTC	CASSRTIPSYEQYF
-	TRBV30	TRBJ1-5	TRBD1	TGTGCCTGGAGTTCACACAGGGGCGGGCATCAGCCCCAGCATTTT	CAWSSHRGGHQPQHF
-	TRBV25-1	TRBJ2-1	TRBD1	TGTGCCAGCAGTGACGAGTACAGGGGCACCTACAATGAGCAGTTCTTC	CASSDEYRGTYNEQFF
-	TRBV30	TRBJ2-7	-	TGTGCCTGGGACCGGGACGGCTACGAGCAGTACTTC	CAWDRDGYEQYF
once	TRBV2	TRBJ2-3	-	TGTGCCAGCAGTAGCCGGAGAGATACGCAGTATTTT	CASSSRRDTQYF
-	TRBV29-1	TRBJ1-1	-	TGCAGCGATGGTAGGGTGGAAGCTTTCTTT	CSDGRVEAFF
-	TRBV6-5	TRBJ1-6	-	TGTGCCAGCAGTTACGACGGGGGAAGCAATTCACCCCTCCACTTT	CASSYDGGSNSPLHF
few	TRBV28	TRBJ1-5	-	TGTGCCAGCAGTACGGACATCTATAGCAATCAGCCCCAGCATTTT	CASSTDIYSNQPQHF
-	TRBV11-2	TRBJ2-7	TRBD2	TGTGCCAGCAGCTTAGTTACGGGGGGGCCCTACGAGCAGTACTTC	CASSLVTGGPYEQYF
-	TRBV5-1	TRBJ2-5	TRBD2	TGCGCCAGCATTCCCGGACTAGCGGCATCTCAAGAGACCCAGTACTTC	CASIPGLAASQETQYF
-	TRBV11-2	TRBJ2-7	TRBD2	TGTGCCAGCAGCACCCATAGCGGGACCACCTCCGAGCAGTACTTC	CASSTHSGTTSEQYF
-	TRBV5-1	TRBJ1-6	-	TGCGCCAGCAGCTTGGGGCAGATTAATTCACCCCTCCACTTT	CASSLGQINSPLHF
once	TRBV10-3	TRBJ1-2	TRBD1	TGTGCCATCAGCCAGGGGGACTATGGCTACACCTTC	CAISQGDYGYTF
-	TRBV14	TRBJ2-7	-	TGTGCCAGCAGCTACGGACAGTGGATCGACGAGCAGTACTTC	CASSYGQWIDEQYF
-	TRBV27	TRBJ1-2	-	TGTGCCAGCAGTTTATCCACGGACGGGAGGTGGTACACCTTC	CASSLSTDGRWYTF
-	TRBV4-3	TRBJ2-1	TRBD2	TGCGCCAGCAGCCACATGGGCGGGAGCCCCTACAATGAGCAGTTCTTC	CASSHMGGSPYNEQFF
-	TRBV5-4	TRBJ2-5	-	TGTGCCAGCAGCTTGCCCGATGGGGAGACCCAGTACTTC	CASSLPDGETQYF
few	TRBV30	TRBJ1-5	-	TGTGCCTGGTGTACGCAGGATGGACAGCCCCAGCATTTT	CAWCTQDGQPQHF
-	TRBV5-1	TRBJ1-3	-	TGCGCCAGCAGCTTGGAGGGGTCTGGAAACACCATATATTTT	CASSLEGSGNTIYF
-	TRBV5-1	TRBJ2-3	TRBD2	TGCGCCAGCAGCTTTACCAAATTCCCGGGACTAGCAACAGATACGCAGTATTTT	CASSFTKFPGLATDTQYF
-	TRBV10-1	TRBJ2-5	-	TGCGCCAGCAGTGAGCAGACAGTGGCGGAGACCCAGTACTTC	CASSEQTVAETQYF
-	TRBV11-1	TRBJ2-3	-	TGTGCCAGCAGCCTGGTCTTGGGACCTGTGACAGATACGCAGTATTTT	CASSLVLGPVTDTQYF
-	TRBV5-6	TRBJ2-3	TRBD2	TGTGCCAGCAGCTTGCGGCTAGCGGGTGCCATAGATACGCAGTATTTT	CASSLRLAGAIDTQYF
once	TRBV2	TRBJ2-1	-	TGTGCCAGCGGGTGGGACTTCGGCTACAATGAGCAGTTCTTC	CASGWDFGYNEQFF
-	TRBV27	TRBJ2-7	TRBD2	TGTGCCAGCAGTTTATGGTCTAGCGGGAACGCCTACGAGCAGTACTTC	CASSLWSSGNAYEQYF
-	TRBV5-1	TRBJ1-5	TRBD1	TGCGCCAGCAGCTTGACAGGGGGAGGCAATCAGCCCCAGCATTTT	CASSLTGGGNQPQHF
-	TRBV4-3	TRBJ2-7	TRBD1	TGCGCCAGCAGCCATCACGCGGACAGGGGTGGAACCTACGAGCAGTACTTC	CASSHHADRGGTYEQYF
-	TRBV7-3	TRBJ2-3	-	TGTGCCAGCAGCTTTATGGGTTTGGCAGATACGCAGTATTTT	CASSFMGLADTQYF
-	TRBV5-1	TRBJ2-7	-	TGCGCCAGCAGGGGGGGTGGACTCTACGAGCAGTACTTC	CASRGGGLYEQYF
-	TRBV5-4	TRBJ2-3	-	TGTGCCAGCAGCTTGGGAGGGTTGGGGTTCGATACGCAGTATTTT	CASSLGGLGFDTQYF
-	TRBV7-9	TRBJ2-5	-	TGTGCCAGCAGCTTAGCCGTTGGGGGGATTGAGACCCAGTACTTC	CASSLAVGGIETQYF
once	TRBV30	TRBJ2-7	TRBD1	TGTGCCTGGGTACAGGGGTTCGAGCAGTACTTC	CAWVQGFEQYF
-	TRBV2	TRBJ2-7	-	TGTGCCAGCAGTGAAGGGGGGATCACCTACGAGCAGTACTTC	CASSEGGITYEQYF
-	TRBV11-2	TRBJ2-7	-	TGTGCCAGCAGCTTAGATGCGGCCGACTACGAGCAGTACTTC	CASSLDAADYEQYF
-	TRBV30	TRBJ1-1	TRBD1	TGTGCCTGGAGTGCGGACAGGGGGGGGACTGAAGCTTTCTTT	CAWSADRGGTEAFF
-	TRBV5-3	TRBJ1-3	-	TGTGCCAGAAGCTTGAGGGCCAGGGGAGAAGGAAACACCATATATTTT	CARSLRARGEGNTIYF
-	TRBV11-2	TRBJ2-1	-	TGTGCCAGCAGCTTAGACGGCACGTACAATGAGCAGTTCTTC	CASSLDGTYNEQFF
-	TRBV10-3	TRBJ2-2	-	TGTGCCATCAGTGAGTCGGCGGGGTTCAACACCGGGGAGCTGTTTTTT	CAISESAGFNTGELFF
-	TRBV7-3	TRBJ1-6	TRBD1	TGTGCCAGGCCTCCCCCGGGACAGACCTTCTCTGGGGGCTCACCCCTCCACTTT	CARPPPGQTFSGGSPLHF
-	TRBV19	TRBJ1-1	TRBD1	TGTGCCAGTAGTATTTTACAGGGGGCATCTGAAGCTTTCTTT	CASSILQGASEAFF
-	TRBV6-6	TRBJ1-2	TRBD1	TGTGCCAGCAGAAGACAGGGGGCTAATGGCTACACCTTC	CASRRQGANGYTF
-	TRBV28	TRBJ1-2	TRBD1	TGTGCCAGCATTAGGAGGGGGCTGAATTATGGCTACACCTTC	CASIRRGLNYGYTF